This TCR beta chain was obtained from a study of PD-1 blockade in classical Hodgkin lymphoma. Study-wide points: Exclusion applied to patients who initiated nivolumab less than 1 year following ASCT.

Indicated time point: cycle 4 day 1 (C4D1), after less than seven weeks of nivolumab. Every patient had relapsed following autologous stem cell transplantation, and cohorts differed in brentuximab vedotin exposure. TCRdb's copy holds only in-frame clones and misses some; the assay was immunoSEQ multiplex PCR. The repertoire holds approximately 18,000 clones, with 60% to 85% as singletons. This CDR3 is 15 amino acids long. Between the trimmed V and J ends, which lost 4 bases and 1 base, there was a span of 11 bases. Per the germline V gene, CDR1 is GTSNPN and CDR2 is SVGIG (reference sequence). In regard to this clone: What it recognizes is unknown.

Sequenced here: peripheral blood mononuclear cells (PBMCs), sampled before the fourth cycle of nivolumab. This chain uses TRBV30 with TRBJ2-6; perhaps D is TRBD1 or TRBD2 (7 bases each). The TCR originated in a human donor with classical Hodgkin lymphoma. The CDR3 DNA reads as TGTGCCTGGAACCAGGGGGGGTCTGGGGCCAACGTCCTGACTTTC. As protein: CAWNQGGSGANVLTF.